This TCR beta chain was retrieved from a study of blood T cell repertoires in COVID-19. Study-level information: Material from acute and convalescent COVID-19 was sourced from the United States, Italy and Spain. Sample material is recorded as cDNA or gDNA derived from T cells, B-cell-depleted T cells, or PBMCs.

Original data processing: Using reference gene primer amplification, nucleated cell counts were estimated. The assay was immunoSEQ multiplex PCR, and TCRdb's table has in-frame clones only and misses some. V and J calls and clone size are given by that table; D and trimming were obtained from the DNA. The sample contains approximately 140,000 clones, around nine tenths of which appear only once. The sequence came from a young woman with acute COVID-19. The sequenced sample consisted of PBMCs or T cells enriched from blood (not recorded which).

The CDR3 sequence: CASSPQGDTQYF. The CDR3 DNA follows: TGTGCCAGCAGCCCTCAGGGGGATACGCAGTATTTT. The rearrangement joins TRBV7-6 to TRBJ2-3, with D possibly TRBD1 on 6 matching bases. This CDR3 spans 12 amino acids. With 5 bases removed from V and 6 bases from J, the gap between germline ends came to 9 bases. CDR1 is SGHVS and CDR2 is FNYEAQ in the germline V gene.